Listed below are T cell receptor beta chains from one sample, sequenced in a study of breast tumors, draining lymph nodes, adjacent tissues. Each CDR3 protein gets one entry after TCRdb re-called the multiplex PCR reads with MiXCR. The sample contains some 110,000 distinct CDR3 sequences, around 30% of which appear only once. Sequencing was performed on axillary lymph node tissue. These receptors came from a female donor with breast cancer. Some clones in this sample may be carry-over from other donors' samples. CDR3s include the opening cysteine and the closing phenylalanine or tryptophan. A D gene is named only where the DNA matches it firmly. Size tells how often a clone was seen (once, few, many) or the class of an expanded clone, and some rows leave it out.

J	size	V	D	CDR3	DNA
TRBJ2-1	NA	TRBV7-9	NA	CASSPSGGAGGYNEQFF	TGTGCCAGCAGCCCAAGTGGGGGTGCGGGCGGCTACAATGAGCAGTTCTTC
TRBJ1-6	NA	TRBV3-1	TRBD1	CASSHRDRVDSPLHF	TGTGCCAGCAGCCACCGGGACAGGGTTGATTCACCCCTCCACTTT
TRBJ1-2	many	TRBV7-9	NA	CASSLGGRTDYGYTF	TGTGCCAGCAGCTTAGGGGGCAGGACGGACTATGGCTACACCTTC
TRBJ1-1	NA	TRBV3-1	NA	CASSSGLNLMNTEAFF	TGTGCCAGCAGCTCCGGACTCAACCTCATGAACACTGAAGCTTTCTTT
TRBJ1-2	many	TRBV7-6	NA	CASSLDRQGLGGYTF	TGTGCCAGCAGCTTAGACCGGCAGGGGTTGGGTGGCTACACCTTC
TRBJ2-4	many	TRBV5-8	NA	CASSLWSNKNIQYF	TGTGCCAGCAGCTTGTGGTCTAATAAGAACATTCAGTACTTC
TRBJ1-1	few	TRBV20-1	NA	CSAQMRTEAFF	TGCAGTGCCCAAATGAGGACTGAAGCTTTCTTT
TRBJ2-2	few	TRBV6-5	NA	CASSHSPDPGELFF	TGTGCCAGCAGTCACTCCCCGGACCCCGGGGAGCTGTTTTTT
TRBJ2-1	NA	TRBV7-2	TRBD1	CASTPGTGVVNEQFF	TGTGCCAGCACCCCTGGGACAGGGGTTGTTAATGAGCAGTTCTTC
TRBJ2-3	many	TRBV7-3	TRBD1	CASSLGDRGQGTDTQYF	TGTGCCAGCAGCTTAGGGGACAGGGGCCAAGGCACAGATACGCAGTATTTT
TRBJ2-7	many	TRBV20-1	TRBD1	CSAIAAGTGAYEQYF	TGCAGTGCTATAGCTGCCGGGACAGGGGCCTACGAGCAGTACTTC
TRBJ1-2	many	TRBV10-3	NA	CAISERLGKEYGYTF	TGTGCCATCAGTGAGCGATTGGGGAAGGAGTATGGCTACACCTTC
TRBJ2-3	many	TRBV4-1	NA	CASSQPTRESTDTQYF	TGCGCCAGCAGCCAACCAACTAGGGAAAGCACAGATACGCAGTATTTT
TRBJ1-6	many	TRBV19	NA	CASSIIDGSSYNSPLHF	TGTGCCAGTAGTATCATTGACGGGAGCTCCTATAATTCACCCCTCCACTTT
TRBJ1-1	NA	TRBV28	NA	CASTVGNTEAFF	TGTGCCAGCACGGTTGGGAACACTGAAGCTTTCTTT
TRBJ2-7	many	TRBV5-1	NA	CASSVSGEQYF	TGCGCCAGCAGCGTGTCGGGGGAGCAGTACTTC
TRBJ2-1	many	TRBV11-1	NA	CASSFEGNEQFF	TGTGCCAGCAGCTTCGAGGGCAATGAGCAGTTCTTC
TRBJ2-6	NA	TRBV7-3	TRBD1	CTSSLTVVPGQEFSGANVLTF	TGTACCAGCAGCTTAACGGTGGTACCGGGACAGGAGTTCTCTGGGGCTAACGTCCTGACTTTC
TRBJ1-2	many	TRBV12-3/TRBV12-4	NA	CASSLYTPGGRGYTF	TGTGCCAGCAGTTTATATACCCCGGGAGGGAGAGGCTACACCTTC
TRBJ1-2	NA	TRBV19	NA	CASNRWDYGCTF	TGTGCCAGTAATAGGTGGGATTATGGCTGCACCTTC
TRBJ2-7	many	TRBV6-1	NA	CAITRGRGYEQYF	TGTGCCATCACACGAGGACGGGGCTACGAGCAGTACTTC
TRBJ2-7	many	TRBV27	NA	CASSPQTSYEQYF	TGTGCCAGCAGTCCCCAGACCTCCTACGAGCAGTACTTC
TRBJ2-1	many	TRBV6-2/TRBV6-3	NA	CASTIDRSSYNEQFF	TGTGCCAGCACCATAGACAGGAGCTCCTACAATGAGCAGTTCTTC
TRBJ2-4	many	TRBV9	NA	CASSVDAGGVKNIQYF	TGTGCCAGCAGCGTAGATGCAGGGGGGGTCAAAAACATTCAGTACTTC
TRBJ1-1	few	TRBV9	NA	CASSDGYRADEAFF	TGTGCCAGCAGCGATGGATACCGGGCCGACGAAGCTTTCTTT
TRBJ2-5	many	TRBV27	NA	CASSLTLGGETQYF	TGTGCCAGCAGTTTAACTCTAGGTGGGGAGACCCAGTACTTC
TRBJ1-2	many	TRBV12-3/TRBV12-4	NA	CASSHQENYGYTF	TGTGCCAGCAGCCACCAGGAGAACTATGGCTACACCTTC
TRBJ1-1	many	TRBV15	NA	CATSRDRGDTEAFF	TGTGCCACCAGCAGAGACAGGGGAGACACTGAAGCTTTCTTT
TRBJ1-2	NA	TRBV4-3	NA	CASSQVGEAYGYTF	TGCGCCAGCAGCCAAGTGGGGGAGGCCTATGGCTACACCTTC
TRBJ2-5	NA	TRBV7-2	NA	CASSLAGQTQETQYF	TGTGCCAGCAGCTTAGCGGGACAAACTCAAGAGACCCAGTACTTC
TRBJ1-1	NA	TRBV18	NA	CASSPPSTNTEAFF	TGTGCCAGCTCACCACCGAGTACGAACACTGAAGCTTTCTTT
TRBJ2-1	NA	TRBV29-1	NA	CSVEGSARADYNSYNEQFF	TGCAGCGTTGAAGGCAGTGCTAGAGCCGACTACAACTCCTACAATGAGCAGTTCTTC
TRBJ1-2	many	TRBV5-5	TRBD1	CASSLEFLGQGAGYTF	TGTGCCAGCAGCTTGGAATTTTTGGGACAGGGGGCAGGCTACACCTTC
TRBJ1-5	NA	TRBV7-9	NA	CASSPDYNEQPQHF	TGTGCCAGCAGCCCTGATTACAATGAGCAGCCCCAGCATTTT
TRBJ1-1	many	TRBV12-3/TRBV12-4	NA	CASSPTGIQAFF	TGTGCCAGCAGTCCCACAGGGATCCAAGCTTTCTTT
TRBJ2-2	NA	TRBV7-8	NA	CASRPDRAGELFF	TGTGCCAGCAGGCCAGACAGAGCCGGGGAGCTGTTTTTT
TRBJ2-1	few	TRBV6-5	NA	CASSPTGGEQFF	TGTGCCAGCAGTCCGACAGGCGGTGAGCAGTTCTTC
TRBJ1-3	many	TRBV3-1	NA	CASSQGPGNSGNTIYF	TGTGCCAGCAGCCAAGGGCCGGGGAACTCTGGAAACACCATATATTTT
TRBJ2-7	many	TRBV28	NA	CASSFRHQGSYEQYF	TGTGCCAGCAGTTTTCGACACCAGGGGTCCTACGAGCAGTACTTC
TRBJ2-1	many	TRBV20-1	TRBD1	CSARDPGQGAEQFF	TGCAGTGCTAGAGATCCAGGACAGGGTGCTGAGCAGTTCTTC
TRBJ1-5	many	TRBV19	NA	CASSIRYRIESNQPQHF	TGTGCCAGTAGTATTAGGTACAGGATCGAAAGCAATCAGCCCCAGCATTTT